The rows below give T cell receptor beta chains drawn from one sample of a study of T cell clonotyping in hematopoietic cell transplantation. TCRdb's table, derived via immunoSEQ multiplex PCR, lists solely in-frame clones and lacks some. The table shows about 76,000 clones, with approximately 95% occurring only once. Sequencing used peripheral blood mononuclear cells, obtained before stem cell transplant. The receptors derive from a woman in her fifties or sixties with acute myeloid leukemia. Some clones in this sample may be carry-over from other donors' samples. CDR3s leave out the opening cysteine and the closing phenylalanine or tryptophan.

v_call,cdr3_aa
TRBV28,ATTKVLNTEAF
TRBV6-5,ASSLGLNQPQH
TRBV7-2,ASRAGADEKLF
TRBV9,ASSYTGIDEQY
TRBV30,AWSRSVGRAYEQY
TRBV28,ASRRDSQYYGYT
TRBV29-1,SVVAANNQPQH
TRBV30,AWSGIVTYEQY
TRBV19,ASSITPTGYTGELF
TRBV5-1,ASSGSGVRNEQF
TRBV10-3,AISESTEWETQY
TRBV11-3,ASSFSGGSYNEQF
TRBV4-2,ASNRQGRYGYT
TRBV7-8,ASSLARGGAVEAF
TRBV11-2,ASSSTVSNTGELF
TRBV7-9,ASSLAGGASGYNEQF
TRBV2,ASSDSNSPLH
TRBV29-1,SVDIEGSPYNEQF
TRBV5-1,ASSPLRTSRDETQY
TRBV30,AWSQGWEKLF
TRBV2,ASSRDSGKQETQY
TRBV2,ASSGDRAYGYT
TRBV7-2,ASSPWRGAGGTEAF
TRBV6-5,ASSYSIRDIGNTIY
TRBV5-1,ASSLGPTGRTSPYEQY
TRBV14,ASSHPYSGTNYNEQF
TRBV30,AWSVWDYGYT
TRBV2,ASSDVGESYNEQF
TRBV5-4,ASSLAVNRPAPLH
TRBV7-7,ASSLHVLNSPLH
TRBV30,AWSVLSSYNSPLH
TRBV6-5,ASIGPVYGYT
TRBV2,ASTWILQETQY
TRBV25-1,ASSETGTGGRGYT
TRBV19,ASSTRDRGSNEQF